Following are 26 T cell receptor beta chains from one sample sequenced in a study of blood T cell repertoires in COVID-19. Sequencing was performed with immunoSEQ multiplex PCR; in TCRdb, only in-frame clones are kept and a portion is missing. The sample includes some 220,000 clones, approximately 86% of them seen just once. The specimen was peripheral blood. These TCRs come from a woman aged 25 to 39 with COVID-19, enrolled during active disease.

The chain joins TRBV7-3 to TRBJ2-1, with 12 nucleotides matching TRBD2. The trim removed 5 bases at V and 7 bases at J, leaving 9 bases unmatched. Per the germline V gene, CDR1 is SGHTA and CDR2 is FQGTGA. This CDR3 is built from 16 residues. CDR3 in amino acids: CASSNPTSGGSNEQFF. The CDR3 DNA is TGTGCCAGCAGCAACCCGACTAGCGGGGGTAGTAATGAGCAGTTCTTC.

This clone was found a few times. The rearrangement joins TRBV18 to TRBJ2-7, with D perhaps TRBD1 (5 bases). Trimming removed 5 bases from V and 0 bases from J, with 14 bases in between. CDR3 length: 15 residues. Germline V gives CDR1 KGHSH, CDR2 LQKENI. The CDR3 sequence is CASSSTVESSYEQYF. CDR3 nucleotides: TGTGCCAGCTCATCGACAGTAGAGAGCTCCTACGAGCAGTACTTC.

The gene calls are TRBV13 and TRBJ1-1; 9 bases match TRBD1. Germline V lookup: CDR1 PRHDT, CDR2 FYEKMQ (reference sequence). V dropped 4 bases and J dropped 7; count of bases not matched to a gene: 7. This CDR3 has 14 residues. The CDR3, as DNA: TGTGCCAGCAGCTCCCGGGACAGGGCGTATGAAGCTTTCTTT. It is translated as CASSSRDRAYEAFF.

This rearrangement joins TRBV27 to TRBJ1-4; 7 bases are shared with TRBD1. J was trimmed by 13 bases and V by 2 bases; bases with no gene match: 16. CDR1 is MNHEY, CDR2 SMNVEV, per germline (reference sequence). The CDR3 totals 16 residues. CDR3 loop: CASSLSSRDRPSLLFF. In DNA, the CDR3 is TGTGCCAGCAGTTTAAGTTCGAGGGACAGACCGTCCTTACTGTTTTTT. Supplemented by reference TRBV27 and TRBJ1-4, the full variable domain reads EAQVTQNPRYLITVTGKKLTVTCSQNMNHEYMSWYRQDPGLGLRQIYYSMNVEVTDKGDVPEGYKVSRKEKRNFPLILESPSPNQTSLYFCASSLSSRDRPSLLFFGSGTQLSVL.

The chain links TRBV25-1 to TRBJ2-3, with D maybe TRBD1 (6 bases). V was trimmed by 2 bases and J by 3 bases, leaving 9 bases between them. The germline CDR1 and CDR2 sequences are MGHDK and SYGVNS. The CDR3 runs 14 residues. CDR3 region: CASSEPQGTDTQYF. For the CDR3, the DNA is TGTGCCAGCAGTGAACCCCAGGGGACAGATACGCAGTATTTT.

V and J are TRBV7-2 and TRBJ2-2; no firm D call. The V gene's germline CDR1 is SGHTA and CDR2 FQGNSA. This CDR3 contains 12 residues. Trimming removed 3 bases from V and 5 bases from J, with 4 bases in between. The CDR3 coding sequence is TGTGCCAGCAGCTTTTATACCGGGGAGCTGTTTTTT. This encodes CASSFYTGELFF.

The count of this clone is one. V and J are TRBV7-3 and TRBJ2-2; D possibly corresponds to TRBD2 (5 bases). From germline, CDR1 is SGHTA and CDR2 FQGTGA. The CDR3 runs to 16 residues. V was shortened by 5 bases and J by 4 bases, with 17 bases between the two germline ends. The CDR3 sequence: CASSPWESSGTGELFF. The CDR3 DNA follows: TGTGCCAGCAGCCCGTGGGAGAGCTCGGGCACCGGGGAGCTGTTTTTT.

The rearrangement uses TRBV21-1 and TRBJ2-2; the DNA was not used to check the table's D call, TRBD2. TRBV21-1 is classified as a pseudogene. The CDR3 is 17 residues long. The CDR3 region is CASSKGLAGRNTGELFF. The DNA of the CDR3 is TGTGCCAGCAGCAAAGGCCTAGCGGGGAGGAACACCGGGGAGCTGTTTTTT.

The V gene is TRBV5-1, the J gene TRBJ2-1; TRBD2 agrees at 7 bases. Germline V lookup: CDR1 SGHRS, CDR2 YFSETQ. Unmatched junction bases numbered 3, after V lost 0 bases and J lost 0 bases. The CDR3 has 16 amino acids. CDR3 sequence: CASSLAASGSYNEQFF. The CDR3 DNA is TGCGCCAGCAGCTTGGCCGCTAGCGGCTCCTACAATGAGCAGTTCTTC.

The chain uses TRBV27 and TRBJ1-1, with D tentatively TRBD1 (5 bases). V lost 3 bases and J lost 3, with 11 bases in between. CDR1 and CDR2 from the germline V gene are MNHEY and SMNVEV (reference sequence). The CDR3 spans 14 residues. CDR3 region: CASSFQQVDTEAFF. DNA for the CDR3: TGTGCCAGCAGTTTCCAACAGGTCGACACTGAAGCTTTCTTT.

In this sample, this clone turned up a few times. The genes are TRBV29-1 and TRBJ2-7, with D perhaps TRBD2 (5 bases). Germline V CDR1 and CDR2: SQVTM, ANQGSEA. This CDR3 has 11 residues. Trimming cost V 4 bases and J 5 bases, with 9 bases left between them. The CDR3 sequence: CSVAWGDEQYF. The CDR3 region has the DNA TGCAGCGTTGCCTGGGGAGACGAGCAGTACTTC.

The V call is TRBV30, the J call TRBJ2-1; 8 positions agree with TRBD1. Germline loops: CDR1 GTSNPN, CDR2 SVGIG (reference sequence). The J segment lost 5 bases and the V segment lost 3 bases, leaving 6 bases of the junction unmatched. The CDR3 consists of 14 residues. The CDR3 bases are TGTGCCTGGAGGGCCGGGACAGGCAACAATGAGCAGTTCTTC. This gives the protein CAWRAGTGNNEQFF. Looking up the rest from reference TRBV30 and TRBJ2-1 gives the full variable domain: SQTIHQWPATLVQPVGSPLSLECTVEGTSNPNLYWYRQAAGRGLQLLFYSVGIGQISSEVPQNLSASRPQDRQFILSSKKLLLSDSGFYLCAWRAGTGNNEQFFGPGTRLTVL.

The V and J genes are TRBV5-4 and TRBJ1-6, with D possibly being TRBD1 (6 bases). The CDR3 has 15 amino acids. Germline CDR1 is SGHNT and CDR2 is YYREEE (reference sequence). Trimming shortened V by 4 bases and J by 8 bases, and 16 bases separated the two germline ends. The CDR3, as DNA: TGTGCCAGCAGCCCGAGGACAGCTGGGGATTCACCCCTCCACTTT. Translation: CASSPRTAGDSPLHF.

This rearrangement joins TRBV30 to TRBJ2-6; TRBD1 matches at 8 bases. With V trimmed by 8 bases and J by 0 bases, 9 bases remained unmatched. This CDR3 is 16 amino acids long. Germline V gene data show CDR1 as GTSNPN and CDR2 as SVGIG (reference sequence). CDR3 loop: CARIQGVLSGANVLTF. In DNA form, the CDR3 reads TGTGCCAGAATACAGGGGGTGCTCTCTGGGGCCAACGTCCTGACTTTC. Full variable domain (remainder filled in from reference TRBV30 and TRBJ2-6): SQTIHQWPATLVQPVGSPLSLECTVEGTSNPNLYWYRQAAGRGLQLLFYSVGIGQISSEVPQNLSASRPQDRQFILSSKKLLLSDSGFYLCARIQGVLSGANVLTFGAGSRLTVL.

This chain joins TRBV19 and TRBJ1-1; TRBD1 might be the D (5 bases). This CDR3 comprises 13 residues. Germline-derived CDR1 and CDR2 are LNHDA and SQIVND (reference sequence). V shed 9 bases and J shed 3 bases, with 14 bases lying between them. CDR3 in amino acids: CASKTGGDTEAFF. The CDR3 region has the DNA TGTGCCAGCAAAACAGGAGGGGACACTGAAGCTTTCTTT.

V usage is TRBV5-4 and J usage is TRBJ1-6, with TRBD1 identical over 7 bases. V dropped 4 bases and J dropped 5; count of bases not matched to a gene: 3. The CDR3 consists of 14 residues. CDR1 SGHNT and CDR2 YYREEE come from the germline V gene (reference sequence). The CDR3: CASSRTGDNSPLHF. The CDR3 nucleotides are TGTGCCAGCAGCCGCACAGGGGATAATTCACCCCTCCACTTT.

The V call is TRBV10-3, the J call TRBJ1-4; D might be TRBD1 (5 bases). Germline V CDR1 and CDR2: ENHRY, SYGVKD. This CDR3 has 14 amino acids. The germline V and J ends were trimmed by 4 bases and 7 bases, with 13 bases remaining between them. The CDR3 DNA follows: TGTGCCATCAGTGGGGGACGGGGGGGTGAAAAACTGTTTTTT. It translates to CAISGGRGGEKLFF.

This sequence joins TRBV6-6 and TRBJ2-2, with D possibly TRBD1 on 6 matching bases. Germline V gene data show CDR1 as MNHNY and CDR2 as SVGAGI (reference sequence). CDR3 length: 13 amino acids. Trimming stripped 2 bases from V and 5 bases from J, with 6 bases between. The CDR3 region is CASSYTGTGELFF. CDR3 nucleotides: TGTGCCAGCAGTTACACAGGGACCGGGGAGCTGTTTTTT.

J is TRBJ2-5 and V is TRBV5-1, with D possibly TRBD1 on 6 matching bases. Per germline, CDR1 SGHRS and CDR2 YFSETQ. This CDR3 has 14 residues. V lost 4 bases, J lost 2 bases, and 12 bases lay in between. CDR3 DNA sequence: TGCGCCAGCAGCCTAGGACAGCCTCAAGAGACCCAGTACTTC. Residues: CASSLGQPQETQYF.

The CDR3 DNA follows: TGTGCCAGCAGCTCAGAGGGGGGGGCGGTAAAGAACACTGAAGCTTTCTTT. It specifies CASSSEGGAVKNTEAFF. The rearrangement uses TRBV5-5 and TRBJ1-1; perhaps TRBD1 as D (6 bases). Per germline, CDR1 SGHKS and CDR2 YYEKEE (reference sequence). Trimming left V 3 bases short and J 1 base short, with 19 bases between. This CDR3 is built from 17 residues. Complete variable domain (other parts from reference TRBV5-5 and TRBJ1-1): DAGVTQSPTHLIKTRGQQVTLRCSPISGHKSVSWYQQVLGQGPQFIFQYYEKEERGRGNFPDRFSARQFPNYSSELNVNALLLGDSALYLCASSSEGGAVKNTEAFFGQGTRLTVV.

The chain joins TRBV27 to TRBJ2-1; D is perhaps TRBD1 (7 bases). Trimming took 7 bases from V and 4 from J, leaving 20 bases between them. This CDR3 is built from 16 residues. Germline V lookup: CDR1 MNHEY, CDR2 SMNVEV (reference sequence). CDR3 sequence reads: CASTLVGGQLYNEQFF. The CDR3 region has the DNA TGTGCCAGCACTCTTGTGGGGGGACAGTTATACAATGAGCAGTTCTTC.

The chain uses TRBV2 and TRBJ2-7; possible D gene TRBD1, 6 bases. Germline CDR1 SNHLY, CDR2 FYNNEI. V lost 9 bases and J lost 0, with 12 bases in between. CDR3 length: 13 amino acids. CDR3 sequence reads: CASWDTNSYEQYF. CDR3 in DNA: TGTGCCAGTTGGGACACCAACTCCTACGAGCAGTACTTC.

This chain joins TRBV30 and TRBJ2-5, with 9 positions matching TRBD2. This CDR3 region has 16 residues. CDR1 GTSNPN and CDR2 SVGIG come from the germline V gene (reference sequence). V was pared by 4 bases and J by 4 bases, with 13 bases of the junction left unmatched. CDR3: CAWKISGLAGTETQYF. CDR3 nucleotide sequence: TGTGCCTGGAAAATATCCGGCCTAGCGGGAACAGAGACCCAGTACTTC. The full variable domain, its missing parts supplied by reference TRBV30 and TRBJ2-5, is SQTIHQWPATLVQPVGSPLSLECTVEGTSNPNLYWYRQAAGRGLQLLFYSVGIGQISSEVPQNLSASRPQDRQFILSSKKLLLSDSGFYLCAWKISGLAGTETQYFGPGTRLLVL.

The V call is TRBV7-2, the J call TRBJ2-7, with a weak D call TRBD1 (5 bases). Germline V gene data show CDR1 as SGHTA and CDR2 as FQGNSA. CDR3 length equals 13 residues. V lost 7 bases and J 4 bases, leaving 14 bases between the germline ends. DNA of the CDR3: TGTGCCAGCATGGGGCTAGGCAGTTACGAGCAGTACTTC. As protein: CASMGLGSYEQYF.

V gene TRBV4-1 combines with J gene TRBJ2-1; TRBD2 aligns across 7 bases. The CDR3 extends over 14 amino acids. J was trimmed by 9 bases and V by 5 bases; bases with no gene match: 10. CDR1 is MGHRA and CDR2 is YSYEKL in the germline V gene. This CDR3 is CASSGWRERIEQFF. CDR3 in DNA: TGCGCCAGCAGCGGATGGCGGGAGAGGATTGAGCAGTTCTTC.

The chain is built from TRBV24-1 and TRBJ2-5; 8 bases fit TRBD2. This CDR3 has 16 residues. Germline V lookup: CDR1 KGHDR, CDR2 SFDVKD. Germline trimming cut 7 bases from V and 3 bases from J; bases unmatched to any gene: 12. CDR3 loop: CATSGVSGGGKETQYF. Written as DNA, the CDR3 is TGTGCCACCAGCGGGGTCTCCGGGGGGGGAAAAGAGACCCAGTACTTC.